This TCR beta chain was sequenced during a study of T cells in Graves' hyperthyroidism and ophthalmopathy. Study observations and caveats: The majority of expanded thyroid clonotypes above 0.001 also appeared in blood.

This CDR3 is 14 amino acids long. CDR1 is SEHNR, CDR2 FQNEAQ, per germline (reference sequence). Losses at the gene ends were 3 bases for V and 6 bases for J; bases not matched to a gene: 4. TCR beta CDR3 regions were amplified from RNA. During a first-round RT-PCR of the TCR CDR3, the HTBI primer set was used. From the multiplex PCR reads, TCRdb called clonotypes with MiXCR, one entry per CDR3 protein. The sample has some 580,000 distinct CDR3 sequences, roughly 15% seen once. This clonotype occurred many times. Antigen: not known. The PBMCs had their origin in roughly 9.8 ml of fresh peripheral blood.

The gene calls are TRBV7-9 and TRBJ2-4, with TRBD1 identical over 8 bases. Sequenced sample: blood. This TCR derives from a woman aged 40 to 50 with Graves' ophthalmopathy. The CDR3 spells CASSFQGALNIQYF. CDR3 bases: TGTGCCAGCAGCTTCCAGGGGGCTCTAAACATTCAGTACTTC.